This TCR beta chain was identified during a study of T cells in localized non-small cell lung cancer. General study findings and limits: Uninvolved adjacent lung showed higher T cell clonality than tumor. Adjacent lung exhibited a median of about 56 among the 100 most abundant tumor clones. Sequencing was limited to one tumor region, leaving the possibility of heterogeneity open. Longer overall survival associated with higher blood T cell density; shorter survival with higher adjacent-lung clonality.

V lost 5 bases, J lost 3 bases, and 4 bases stayed unmatched. Germline V gene data show CDR1 as MNHEY and CDR2 as SMNVEV (reference sequence). The CDR3 contains 14 residues. Using immunoSEQ multiplex PCR, the repertoire was profiled, and TCRdb retains in-frame clones only, with some absent. The sample contains 12,000 to 15,000 clones, roughly 90% of which appear only once. As concerns this clone: The target antigen is unknown.

This material consisted of peripheral blood mononuclear cells, taken before any cancer treatment. The chain links TRBV27 to TRBJ2-1; 7 nucleotides agree with TRBD1. The TCR comes from a man aged 40 to 69 with stage III lung adenocarcinoma. The CDR3: CASSQQGYYNEQFF. CDR3 nucleotide sequence: TGTGCCAGCAGTCAACAGGGGTACTACAATGAGCAGTTCTTC.